A single sample gave rise to the 29 T cell receptor beta chains below, sequenced in a study of T cell changes during pregnancy in multiple sclerosis. The protocol was immunoSEQ multiplex PCR, while the TCRdb copy is restricted to in-frame clones and leaves out a portion. Of more than 65,000 clones in the sample, 85% to 95% were seen once. Material: CD4+ T cells from peripheral blood mononuclear cells, obtained before pregnancy. Receptor source: a female donor with multiple sclerosis, enrolled in a pregnancy study.

Written as DNA, the CDR3 is TGTGCCAGCAGTGATGCCGGAGAGACCCAGTACTTC. Translated: CASSDAGETQYF. This chain connects TRBV6-1 to TRBJ2-5; D remains unclear. The V gene lost 3 bases and the J gene lost 4 bases, with 6 bases spanning the gap. Per the germline V gene, CDR1 is MNHNS and CDR2 is SASEGT. The CDR3 covers 12 residues.

The chain joins TRBV5-4 to TRBJ2-6; D perhaps matches TRBD1 (5 bases). The V gene lost 5 bases and the J gene lost 0 bases, with 18 bases spanning the gap. CDR3 length equals 18 residues. Looked up from germline, CDR1 is SGHNT and CDR2 is YYREEE (reference sequence). CDR3 loop: CASRQGADILSGANVLTF. The CDR3 nucleotides read TGTGCCAGCAGGCAAGGGGCAGACATCCTCTCTGGGGCCAACGTCCTGACTTTC. The whole variable domain, filled in from reference TRBV5-4 and TRBJ2-6, reads ETGVTQSPTHLIKTRGQQVTLRCSSQSGHNTVSWYQQALGQGPQFIFQYYREEENGRGNFPPRFSGLQFPNYSSELNVNALELDDSALYLCASRQGADILSGANVLTFGAGSRLTVL.

The rearrangement uses TRBV7-6 and TRBJ2-7; 10 nucleotides agree with TRBD1. Germline V lookup: CDR1 SGHVS, CDR2 FNYEAQ. Unmatched junction bases numbered 16, after V lost 5 bases and J lost 0 bases. This CDR3 region has 19 residues. The CDR3 DNA reads as TGTGCCAGCAGCGTCGGCCCCCTTTCCGGGACAGGGGACTCCTACGAGCAGTACTTC. Its translation: CASSVGPLSGTGDSYEQYF.

The chain uses TRBV19 and TRBJ2-7; D call uncertain. Trimming cost V 5 bases and J 1 base, with 15 bases left between them. This CDR3 spans 15 amino acids. Per the germline V gene, CDR1 is LNHDA and CDR2 is SQIVND (reference sequence). The CDR3 here is CASSPRGGRSYEQYF. The DNA of the CDR3 is TGTGCCAGTAGTCCTCGAGGCGGCCGATCCTACGAGCAGTACTTC.

The V gene is TRBV6-1, the J gene TRBJ1-5; the D gene is possibly TRBD1 (6 bases). Germline assignment: CDR1 MNHNS and CDR2 SASEGT. The CDR3 length is 11 residues. Trimming cost V 6 bases and J 12 bases, with 12 bases left between them. DNA for the CDR3: TGTGCCAGCAGGGAGGGGGGGTACCAGCATTTT. This codes for CASREGGYQHF.

The V and J genes are TRBV6-5 and TRBJ2-3; 9 bases map to TRBD2. From germline, CDR1 is MNHEY and CDR2 SVGAGI. V lost 4 bases, J lost 3 bases, and 5 bases stayed unmatched. The CDR3 loop spans 15 amino acids. CDR3 nucleotide sequence: TGTGCCAGCAGTTGGAAGACTAGCGGAACAGATACGCAGTATTTT. This translates into CASSWKTSGTDTQYF.

The chain joins TRBV7-6 to TRBJ2-1; possible D gene TRBD2, 7 bases. CDR3 length: 15 amino acids. The germline gives CDR1 SGHVS, CDR2 FNYEAQ. V lost 0 bases and J lost 6, with 12 bases in between. This CDR3 is CASSLAGGPSNEQFF. The CDR3 DNA follows: TGTGCCAGCAGCTTAGCGGGGGGGCCCAGCAATGAGCAGTTCTTC.

J is TRBJ2-1 and V is TRBV6-1; 7 bases are shared with TRBD2. Germline V gene data show CDR1 as MNHNS and CDR2 as SASEGT. There are 15 residues in the CDR3. With 1 base clipped from V and 4 bases from J, the junction kept 4 bases outside the gene matches. The CDR3 spells CASSEGLAVYNEQFF. The DNA of the CDR3 is TGTGCCAGCAGTGAAGGGCTAGCGGTATACAATGAGCAGTTCTTC.

This chain joins TRBV7-7 and TRBJ2-5; TRBD2 matches at 11 bases. Trimming removed 5 bases from V and 3 bases from J; junction bases left unmatched: 2. Germline assignment: CDR1 SSHAT and CDR2 FNYEAQ (reference sequence). The CDR3 is 14 amino acids. The DNA for the CDR3 is TGTGCCAGCAGCCGACTAGCGGGAAAAGAGACCCAGTACTTC. Encoded protein: CASSRLAGKETQYF. Together with reference TRBV7-7 and TRBJ2-5, the CDR3 gives the full variable domain: GAGVSQSPRYKVTKRGQDVTLRCDPISSHATLYWYQQALGQGPEFLTYFNYEAQPDKSGLPSDRFSAERPEGSISTLTIQRTEQRDSAMYRCASSRLAGKETQYFGPGTRLLVL.

J is TRBJ2-7 and V is TRBV28, with D tentatively TRBD1 (6 bases). CDR1 MDHEN and CDR2 SYDVKM come from the germline V gene. The V end was cut by 3 bases, the J end by 2 bases, with 14 bases between. The length of the CDR3 is 15 residues. DNA of the CDR3: TGTGCCAGCAGTTTCTTAGGGGGATTTACCTACGAGCAGTACTTC. It encodes CASSFLGGFTYEQYF.

V usage is TRBV4-1 and J usage is TRBJ2-2; TRBD2 matches at 10 bases. Trimming cost V 0 bases and J 3 bases; bases outside gene matches: 7. This CDR3 contains 18 residues. In germline, CDR1 is MGHRA, CDR2 YSYEKL. CDR3 in amino acids: CASSQDHLLAGYTGELFF. CDR3 in DNA: TGCGCCAGCAGCCAAGATCACTTACTAGCGGGGTACACCGGGGAGCTGTTTTTT.

This clone was seen only once. The chain employs TRBV30 and TRBJ1-5; 7 positions agree with TRBD1. The V segment lost 0 bases and the J segment 7 bases; nucleotides outside the gene matches: 9. The CDR3 contains 15 residues. The germline gives CDR1 GTSNPN, CDR2 SVGIG (reference sequence). CDR3 residues: CAWSVQGKGGQPQHF. Here the CDR3 DNA reads TGTGCCTGGAGTGTCCAGGGTAAAGGGGGCCAGCCCCAGCATTTT.

The rearrangement uses TRBV5-4 and TRBJ2-5, with D perhaps matching TRBD2 (5 bases). This CDR3 has 14 amino acids. Germline V gene lookup returns CDR1 SGHNT and CDR2 YYREEE (reference sequence). V dropped 3 bases and J dropped 1 base, with 10 bases sitting between them. This chain's CDR3 is CASSSDYSQETQYF. DNA of the CDR3: TGTGCCAGCAGCTCCGACTACTCCCAAGAGACCCAGTACTTC.

This sequence joins TRBV19 and TRBJ2-7; weak D call: TRBD1 (5 bases). V gave up 10 bases and J gave up 5 bases, with 15 bases separating them. This CDR3 is built from 12 residues. CDR1 is LNHDA, CDR2 SQIVND, per germline (reference sequence). CDR3 sequence: CATTGPVDEQYF. The CDR3, as DNA: TGTGCCACCACAGGACCAGTCGACGAGCAGTACTTC.

This chain's CDR3 is CASSITESYGYTF. The CDR3 coding sequence is TGTGCCAGCAGTATTACAGAGAGTTATGGCTACACCTTC. The chain combines TRBV6-1 with TRBJ1-2; D gene unclear. Germline CDR1 is MNHNS and CDR2 is SASEGT. The germline V and J ends were trimmed by 5 bases and 5 bases, with 12 bases remaining between them. This CDR3 region has 13 residues.

This clone has just one count. In DNA, the CDR3 is TGTGCCAGCAGCCGACAGGGGATGAACACTGAAGCTTTCTTT. As protein: CASSRQGMNTEAFF. V usage is TRBV7-2 and J usage is TRBJ1-1; 8 nucleotides agree with TRBD1. Germline trimming cut 5 bases from V and 0 bases from J; bases unmatched to any gene: 2. The CDR3 has 14 residues. The germline CDR1 and CDR2 sequences are SGHTA and FQGNSA.

This chain uses TRBV4-1 with TRBJ1-5; 7 positions agree with TRBD1. J lost 3 bases, V lost 3 bases, and 5 bases had no gene match. The CDR3 is made up of 15 amino acids. Germline V gene lookup returns CDR1 MGHRA and CDR2 YSYEKL. The CDR3 loop reads CASSHDDRANQPQHF. The CDR3 nucleotides are TGCGCCAGCAGCCATGATGACAGGGCCAATCAGCCCCAGCATTTT.

The chain couples TRBV6-6 to TRBJ1-2; D possibly corresponds to TRBD1 (6 bases). Trimming removed 6 bases from V and 10 bases from J, with 12 bases in between. Germline-derived CDR1 and CDR2 are MNHNY and SVGAGI (reference sequence). The CDR3 length is 11 residues. In DNA, the CDR3 is TGTGCCAGCAGAAGCCACAGGGTCTACACCTTC. Protein: CASRSHRVYTF.

The chain employs TRBV25-1 and TRBJ2-1; D not certain. CDR1 MGHDK and CDR2 SYGVNS come from the germline V gene. The V end lost 0 bases, the J end lost 4 bases, and 4 bases lay between the germline ends. The CDR3 spans 13 residues. The CDR3 loop is CASSEYSYNEQFF. CDR3 nucleotides: TGTGCCAGCAGTGAATACTCTTACAATGAGCAGTTCTTC.

This clone appeared a single time. The chain links TRBV9 to TRBJ2-5, with D tentatively TRBD2 (6 bases). V was trimmed by 3 bases and J by 1 base, leaving 10 bases between them. The CDR3 extends over 14 amino acids. The V gene's germline CDR1 is SGDLS and CDR2 YYNGEE. CDR3 sequence reads: CASSGAGRQETQYF. The DNA for the CDR3 is TGTGCCAGCAGCGGAGCGGGCCGCCAAGAGACCCAGTACTTC.

The rearrangement uses TRBV7-9 and TRBJ1-1; weak D call: TRBD1 (6 bases). Germline CDR1 reads SEHNR; CDR2 reads FQNEAQ (reference sequence). Trimming pared 6 bases from V and 1 base from J, leaving 12 bases between. The length of the CDR3 is 14 residues. The CDR3 DNA follows: TGTGCCAGCAGTACGGGACACGGGAACACTGAAGCTTTCTTT. It specifies CASSTGHGNTEAFF.

V gene TRBV7-8 combines with J gene TRBJ1-4; 8 bases match TRBD1. CDR1 is SGHVS and CDR2 is FQNEAQ in the germline V gene. V gave up 5 bases and J gave up 7 bases; unmatched junction bases: 6. CDR3 length: 14 amino acids. The CDR3 loop reads CASSLGQGGEKLFF. CDR3 coding DNA: TGTGCCAGCAGCCTTGGACAGGGAGGTGAAAAACTGTTTTTT.

This chain connects TRBV7-9 to TRBJ2-1; D may be TRBD1 (6 bases). This CDR3 is 16 amino acids long. Trimming shortened V by 5 bases and J by 4 bases, and 18 bases separated the two germline ends. In germline, CDR1 is SEHNR, CDR2 FQNEAQ (reference sequence). The CDR3 DNA reads TGTGCCAGCAGCCATAGGGGGAAGGTTCCTTACAATGAGCAGTTCTTC. It specifies CASSHRGKVPYNEQFF.

This sequence joins TRBV28 and TRBJ2-7; TRBD2 agrees at 9 bases. Germline assignment: CDR1 MDHEN and CDR2 SYDVKM. The V gene end was trimmed by 5 bases and the J gene end by 3 bases; junction bases not matched to a gene: 8. The CDR3 length is 15 residues. The CDR3 DNA follows: TGTGCCAGCAGTAACCTAGCGGGGTTCTTCTACGAGCAGTACTTC. It codes for CASSNLAGFFYEQYF.

V usage is TRBV28 and J usage is TRBJ2-7, with 8 bases identical to TRBD2. The CDR3 is 14 residues long. Germline-derived CDR1 and CDR2 are MDHEN and SYDVKM. J gave up 0 bases and V 5 bases, and 3 bases lay outside the gene matches. The CDR3 spells CASSPSGYSYEQYF. The CDR3 DNA is TGTGCCAGCAGTCCTAGCGGGTACTCCTACGAGCAGTACTTC.

The chain employs TRBV7-7 and TRBJ2-7; TRBD2 might be the D (6 bases). The CDR3 has 15 amino acids. The V gene's germline CDR1 is SSHAT and CDR2 FNYEAQ (reference sequence). Between the trimmed V and J ends, which lost 1 base and 2 bases, there was a span of 12 bases. The CDR3: CASSLDAGPTYEQYF. CDR3 nucleotides: TGTGCCAGCAGCTTAGACGCGGGACCAACCTACGAGCAGTACTTC. Full variable domain (missing parts from reference TRBV7-7 and TRBJ2-7): GAGVSQSPRYKVTKRGQDVTLRCDPISSHATLYWYQQALGQGPEFLTYFNYEAQPDKSGLPSDRFSAERPEGSISTLTIQRTEQRDSAMYRCASSLDAGPTYEQYFGPGTRLTVT.

Only a few counts were recorded for this clone. Additional DNA sequences in this sample encode the identical CDR3. This chain connects TRBV19 to TRBJ1-2, with a weak D call TRBD1 (5 bases). V lost 3 bases to trimming and J lost 2 bases, with 13 bases between them. The CDR3 consists of 15 residues. Germline CDR1 LNHDA, CDR2 SQIVND (reference sequence). CDR3 loop: CASSISGLSNYGYTF. As DNA, the CDR3 is TGTGCCAGTAGTATTTCAGGGTTGTCAAACTATGGCTACACCTTC.

The chain uses TRBV5-6 and TRBJ2-7, with 9 bases lining up with TRBD1. With 1 base clipped from V and 2 bases from J, the junction kept 7 bases outside the gene matches. The CDR3 is 16 amino acids. From germline, CDR1 is SGHDT and CDR2 YYEEEE. The CDR3 loop is CASSLLGTGPAYEQYF. CDR3 nucleotides: TGTGCCAGCAGCTTGTTAGGGACAGGGCCAGCCTACGAGCAGTACTTC.

The V and J genes are TRBV7-2 and TRBJ1-1; no firm D call. This CDR3 comprises 13 residues. With 1 base removed from V and 2 bases from J, the gap between germline ends came to 5 bases. Germline lookup yields CDR1 SGHTA and CDR2 FQGNSA. This CDR3 reads CASSLGANTEAFF. CDR3 sequence (DNA): TGTGCCAGCAGCTTAGGGGCAAACACTGAAGCTTTCTTT.